Given below is one T cell receptor (beta chain) in context. The data were obtained in a study of blood T cell repertoires in COVID-19. Across the whole study: Whether acute or convalescent, the COVID-19 samples came from the United States, Italy and Spain.

Original processing notes: Estimates of nucleated cell counts were drawn from the amplification of reference gene primers. Produced via immunoSEQ multiplex PCR; TCRdb's table is partial and in-frame only. That table is the source of V, J and clone size, and D and trimming were worked out from the DNA. The sample carries around 260,000 clones, roughly 88% recorded once. Germline loops: CDR1 SGHDT, CDR2 YYEEEE. Trimming removed 1 base at V and 10 bases at J, with 12 bases between. This CDR3 is built from 14 residues. The sequenced material came from peripheral blood. This TCR was sampled from a human donor in a cohort sampled during active COVID-19. V usage is TRBV5-6 and J usage is TRBJ1-6; D gene unclear. CDR3 nucleotide sequence: TGTGCCAGCAGCTTGCCCGCGGTCGGATCACCCCTCCACTTT. Translated: CASSLPAVGSPLHF.